The 10 T cell receptor beta chains in this list originate from one sample, sequenced in a study of CD8+CD57+ T cells in acquired aplastic anemia. Profiles of TCR beta VDJ and CDR3 were generated from a genomic DNA template. MiXCR, applied by TCRdb to the reads, yields one record per CDR3 protein. The sample carries some 120,000 distinct CDR3 sequences, almost 40% recorded once. In patients chosen for sequencing, flow cytometry had shown CD8+CD57+ cell expansion. The sequenced material came from sorted CD4+, CD8+, or CD8+CD57+ T cells (not recorded which) from PBMCs. The receptors stem from a human donor with aplastic anemia.

Concerning this clonotype itself: This could be a read error, since a much larger clone is one nucleotide away. The chain employs TRBV5-5 and TRBJ1-1; 7 bases are a match to TRBD1. Germline CDR1 is SGHKS and CDR2 is YYEKEE (reference sequence). This CDR3 region has 15 residues. The CDR3 protein is CARSPTGISATEAFF. As DNA, the CDR3 is TGTGCCCGCAGCCCGACAGGGATTTCGGCCACTGAAGCTTTCTTT.

There are many counts of this clonotype. The chain couples TRBV12-3 or TRBV12-4 to TRBJ1-1, with D possibly matching TRBD1 (5 bases). The CDR3 length is 16 residues. Between the trimmed V and J ends, which lost 5 bases and 0 bases, there was a span of 16 bases. The CDR3 protein is CASSPTTGPLNTEAFF. The CDR3, as DNA: TGTGCCAGCAGTCCTACCACAGGACCACTGAACACTGAAGCTTTCTTT.

This clonotype was recorded many times. The chain recombines TRBV5-1 with TRBJ2-2; no clear D. Germline CDR1 and CDR2: SGHRS and YFSETQ. Trimming removed 0 bases at V and 4 bases at J, with 4 bases between. The CDR3 extends over 13 amino acids. This chain's CDR3 is CASSLAVTGELFF. CDR3 sequence (DNA): TGCGCCAGCAGCTTGGCTGTCACCGGGGAGCTGTTTTTT.

This clonotype was counted many times. The V call is TRBV20-1, the J call TRBJ1-4, with a possible D match to TRBD1 (5 bases). Trimming stripped 2 bases from V and 8 bases from J, with 9 bases between. The CDR3 consists of 12 residues. The germline CDR1 and CDR2 sequences are DFQATT and SNEGSKA (reference sequence). CDR3 residues: CSARQGEEKLFF. CDR3 DNA: TGCAGTGCTAGACAGGGTGAAGAAAAACTGTTTTTT.

J is TRBJ1-3 and V is TRBV15; no clear D. V lost 3 bases, J lost 7 bases, and 13 bases lay in between. The germline V gene has CDR1 LNHNV and CDR2 YYDKDF (reference sequence). CDR3 size: 14 residues. The CDR3 reads CATSSGMAGNTIYF. CDR3 nucleotides: TGTGCCACCAGCAGCGGGATGGCAGGCAACACCATATATTTT.

This clonotype turned up a few times. The junction and the germline gene differ at one end; a read error may be behind it. The rearrangement links TRBV5-5 to TRBJ2-2; D might be TRBD2 (5 bases). CDR3 length equals 16 residues. In germline, CDR1 is SGHKS, CDR2 YYEKEE (reference sequence). The CDR3 sequence: CASSSGSSWIPGELSF. The CDR3 region has the DNA TGTGCCAGCAGCTCTGGGTCTAGTTGGATTCCCGGGGAGCTGTCTTTT.

This clonotype was counted at least ten times. J is TRBJ1-4 and V is TRBV4-2; tentative D call: TRBD1 (5 bases). CDR3 size: 14 residues. Germline V gives CDR1 LGHNA, CDR2 YNFKEQ. The germline V and J ends were trimmed by 3 bases and 6 bases, with 11 bases remaining between them. The CDR3 nucleotides are TGTGCCAGCAGCCATAACCGGGGGGATGAAAAACTGTTTTTT. Protein product: CASSHNRGDEKLFF.

This clonotype was picked up a small number of times. One junction end disagrees with the germline gene, perhaps due to a read error. V is TRBV19 and J is TRBJ1-5; 8 bases map to TRBD1. The V gene's germline CDR1 is LNHDA and CDR2 SQIVND (reference sequence). There are 16 residues in the CDR3. The CDR3 sequence: CAGSPRTGPHNQPQHF. The CDR3 DNA sequence: TGTGCCGGTAGCCCTAGGACAGGGCCCCACAATCAGCCCCAGCATTTT. The whole variable domain, filled in from reference TRBV19 and TRBJ1-5, reads DGGITQSPKYLFRKEGQNVTLSCEQNLNHDAMYWYRQDPGQGLRLIYYSQIVNDFQKGDIAEGYSVSREKKESFPLTVTSAQKNPTAFYLCAGSPRTGPHNQPQHFGDGTRLSIL.

The V and J genes are TRBV27 and TRBJ1-5, with D maybe TRBD1 (6 bases). This CDR3 has 17 residues. The ends were cut back, 5 bases at V and 2 bases at J, with 19 bases in the middle. CDR1 is MNHEY, CDR2 SMNVEV, per germline (reference sequence). CDR3 coding DNA: TGTGCCAGCAGTCCTTTGTTGGGGGGCGAAGGCAATCAGCCCCAGCATTTT. This sequence encodes CASSPLLGGEGNQPQHF.

This clonotype has a count of ten or more. The chain is built from TRBV18 and TRBJ2-7; D gene ambiguous. CDR1 is KGHSH and CDR2 is LQKENI in the germline V gene. This CDR3 is built from 13 residues. V was shortened by 0 bases and J by 4 bases, with 7 bases between the two germline ends. CDR3 in amino acids: CASSPPGLYEQYF. The CDR3 DNA reads TGTGCCAGCTCACCACCAGGTTTGTACGAGCAGTACTTC.